These T cell receptor beta chains were read from a single sample in a study of cytomegalovirus exposure and HLA in healthy donors. Method: immunoSEQ multiplex PCR; TCRdb's copy keeps in-frame clones and lacks some. Here the sample spans around 110,000 clones, around two thirds being singletons. Sequenced input: PBMCs. These receptors were collected from a woman aged 35 to 49 in good health and CMV-seropositive. The CDR3 runs from the conserved cysteine through the conserved F or W. The D gene is left open where the match is weak. Some rows mark clone size as missing; the rest say once, few, many or name a class of expanded clone.

>TRBJ2-7|TRBD1|TRBV27|.
CASKGQGDYEQYF
TGTGCCAGCAAAGGGCAGGGGGATTACGAGCAGTACTTC
>TRBJ2-3|TRBD1|TRBV28|few
CASSLQGQGRRDTQYF
TGTGCCAGCAGTTTGCAGGGACAGGGAAGACGAGATACGCAGTATTTT
>TRBJ2-3|.|TRBV7-9|.
CASSLTVGGRTDTQYF
TGTGCCAGCAGTCTGACTGTGGGGGGGCGCACAGATACGCAGTATTTT
>TRBJ2-1|.|TRBV7-2|once
CASSLGRASVSSYNEQFF
TGTGCCAGCAGCTTAGGAAGGGCTAGCGTAAGCTCCTACAATGAGCAGTTCTTC
>TRBJ2-7|.|TRBV4-3|.
CASSQDVQGAKIGKPEQYF
TGCGCCAGCAGCCAAGACGTACAGGGCGCGAAAATTGGGAAGCCCGAGCAGTACTTC
>TRBJ2-7|.|TRBV4-2|.
CASSPLKSSSYEQYF
TGTGCCAGCAGCCCTTTGAAGTCGAGCTCCTACGAGCAGTACTTC
>TRBJ1-2|TRBD1|TRBV4-3|.
CASSQETTGAFYGYTF
TGCGCCAGCAGCCAAGAGACGACAGGGGCTTTCTATGGCTACACCTTC
>TRBJ1-1|.|TRBV6-6|few
CASSYSDEGEAFF
TGTGCCAGCAGTTACTCGGATGAGGGAGAAGCTTTCTTT
>TRBJ1-1|.|TRBV27|once
CASSLGSNTEAFF
TGTGCCAGCAGTTTAGGCTCTAACACTGAAGCTTTCTTT
>TRBJ2-3|.|TRBV5-1|.
CASSLALSTDTQYF
TGCGCCAGCAGCTTGGCCCTTAGCACAGATACGCAGTATTTT
>TRBJ2-1|TRBD2|TRBV6-5|.
CASSYRGGEQFF
TGTGCCAGCAGTTACCGGGGAGGGGAGCAGTTCTTC
>TRBJ2-1|TRBD2|TRBV6-6|.
CAVRAGNINNEQFF
TGTGCCGTACGAGCGGGAAATATCAACAATGAGCAGTTCTTC
>TRBJ2-7|.|TRBV27|.
CASSPILKLTYEQYF
TGTGCCAGCAGTCCTATTCTTAAGCTTACCTACGAGCAGTACTTC
>TRBJ2-3|.|TRBV15|few
CATSKDSGTDTQYF
TGTGCCACCAGCAAAGATAGCGGCACAGATACGCAGTATTTT
>TRBJ1-1|.|TRBV2|.
CASSTDTEAFF
TGTGCCAGCAGTACAGACACTGAAGCTTTCTTT
>TRBJ2-1|.|TRBV7-2|.
CASSLGLPYNEQFF
TGTGCCAGCAGCCTGGGACTCCCATACAATGAGCAGTTCTTC
>TRBJ2-7|.|TRBV4-1|.
CASSLGPGSAEQYF
TGCGCCAGCAGCCTGGGCCCTGGGAGCGCCGAGCAGTACTTC
>TRBJ2-5|.|TRBV5-1|.
CASSPGYAGDRVGETQYF
TGCGCCAGCAGCCCCGGCTATGCAGGGGATCGAGTCGGAGAGACCCAGTACTTC
>TRBJ1-2|TRBD1|TRBV5-6|.
CASSRPGQDPDGYTF
TGTGCCAGCAGCCGACCGGGACAGGATCCTGATGGCTACACCTTC
>TRBJ1-5|.|TRBV28|.
CASSFRALYSNQPQHF
TGTGCCAGCAGTTTCAGGGCCCTCTATAGCAATCAGCCCCAGCATTTT
>TRBJ2-4|TRBD2|TRBV18|.
CASSSSGTLAKNIQYF
TGTGCCAGCTCATCTAGCGGGACCCTAGCCAAAAACATTCAGTACTTC
>TRBJ2-1|TRBD1|TRBV9|few
CASSPPTGNNEQFF
TGTGCCAGCAGCCCGCCGACAGGGAACAATGAGCAGTTCTTC
>TRBJ2-5|TRBD2|TRBV7-6|.
CASRYGGSGETQYF
TGTGCCAGCAGATACGGCGGGAGTGGTGAGACCCAGTACTTC
>TRBJ1-1|.|TRBV4-3|.
CASSQDRRRTEAFF
TGCGCCAGCAGCCAAGATAGAAGAAGAACTGAAGCTTTCTTT
>TRBJ2-1|.|TRBV7-2|.
CASTIRDWQFF
TGTGCCAGTACAATCCGGGACTGGCAGTTCTTC
>TRBJ1-2|.|TRBV5-3|.
CARSLRPRCICGYTF
TGTGCCAGAAGCCTCCGCCCCAGGTGTATCTGTGGCTACACCTTC
>TRBJ2-3|.|TRBV27|.
CASSPLEADTQYF
TGTGCCAGCAGTCCCTTGGAGGCGGATACGCAGTATTTT
>TRBJ2-5|.|TRBV11-2|few
CASSLFDGVQETQYF
TGTGCCAGCAGCTTATTTGACGGAGTCCAAGAGACCCAGTACTTC
>TRBJ2-1|.|TRBV27|few
CASSSQGRDEQFF
TGTGCCAGCAGTTCACAGGGCCGGGATGAGCAGTTCTTC
>TRBJ2-1|.|TRBV29-1|.
CSVQLVLTHEQFF
TGCAGCGTACAACTAGTGCTAACCCATGAGCAGTTCTTC
>TRBJ2-1|TRBD2|TRBV4-3|.
CAGSSPGLAGGEQFF
TGCGCCGGCAGTTCCCCGGGACTAGCGGGAGGAGAGCAGTTCTTC
>TRBJ1-1|.|TRBV7-2|.
CASSAQVGDTEAFF
TGTGCCAGCAGCGCCCAGGTGGGAGACACTGAAGCTTTCTTT
>TRBJ2-3|.|TRBV19|.
CASSISAGTSTDTQYF
TGTGCCAGTAGTATTTCTGCGGGAACTAGCACAGATACGCAGTATTTT
>TRBJ2-1|TRBD1|TRBV28|once
CASRVAGTATYNEQFF
TGTGCCAGCAGGGTAGCCGGGACAGCTACCTACAATGAGCAGTTCTTC
>TRBJ1-1|.|TRBV19|few
CASSLGGEGVNTEAFF
TGTGCCAGTAGTCTCGGTGGGGAGGGAGTGAACACTGAAGCTTTCTTT
>TRBJ1-1|.|TRBV7-9|.
CASSQNREADNTEAFF
TGTGCCAGCAGCCAAAACCGGGAGGCGGACAACACTGAAGCTTTCTTT
>TRBJ2-3|TRBD2|TRBV6-5|.
CASSYSRAGGTDTQYF
TGTGCCAGCAGTTACTCCCGAGCGGGAGGAACAGATACGCAGTATTTT
>TRBJ2-1|TRBD2|TRBV7-8|once
CASSFSSGRGNEQFF
TGTGCCAGCAGCTTTTCTAGCGGGAGGGGCAATGAGCAGTTCTTC
>TRBJ2-3|TRBD2|TRBV4-3|.
CASSQALTSGSTDTQYF
TGCGCCAGCAGCCAAGCCCTTACTAGCGGGAGTACAGATACGCAGTATTTT
>TRBJ2-1|.|TRBV11-3|.
CASSYREGEQFF
TGTGCCAGCAGCTACAGGGAGGGTGAGCAGTTCTTC
>TRBJ2-7|.|TRBV19|.
CASSMGTGSYEQYF
TGTGCCAGTTCGATGGGGACTGGCTCCTACGAGCAGTACTTC
>TRBJ2-3|TRBD2|TRBV4-2|few
CASSRTMGTSVTKQRTDTQYF
TGTGCCAGCAGCCGCACCATGGGGACTAGCGTGACGAAACAAAGGACAGATACGCAGTATTTT
>TRBJ2-7|.|TRBV29-1|once
CSAEQGGAGEQYF
TGCAGCGCGGAACAGGGGGGGGCGGGCGAGCAGTACTTC
>TRBJ1-5|TRBD1|TRBV30|.
CAWSRQDSRQGFRQPQHF
TGTGCCTGGAGTAGGCAGGACTCTAGACAGGGGTTCAGGCAGCCCCAGCATTTT
>TRBJ1-1|TRBD1|TRBV30|.
CAWTQGALGTEAFF
TGTGCCTGGACCCAGGGGGCGCTTGGGACTGAAGCTTTCTTT
>TRBJ2-1|.|TRBV5-1|.
CASSRTSYNEQFF
TGCGCCAGCAGTAGGACTTCCTACAATGAGCAGTTCTTC
>TRBJ2-6|TRBD1|TRBV5-1|few
CASSSGTGWSGANVLTF
TGCGCCAGCAGCTCCGGGACAGGGTGGTCCGGGGCCAACGTCCTGACTTTC
>TRBJ2-5|TRBD2|TRBV19|.
CASSRTSGRGGETQYF
TGTGCCAGTAGTAGGACTAGCGGGAGGGGGGGGGAGACCCAGTACTTC
>TRBJ2-5|.|TRBV7-2|.
CASSLRRETQYF
TGTGCCAGCAGCTTAAGGCGGGAGACCCAGTACTTC
>TRBJ2-1|.|TRBV5-4|few
CASSLETGQLYNEQFF
TGTGCCAGCAGCTTGGAGACTGGACAGCTATACAATGAGCAGTTCTTC
>TRBJ1-2|TRBD1|TRBV7-9|few
CASSLAATGGVLAGYTF
TGTGCCAGCAGCTTAGCGGCGACAGGGGGGGTTTTGGCTGGCTACACCTTC
>TRBJ1-4|.|TRBV27|.
CASSLWRGSTNEKLFF
TGTGCCAGCAGTTTATGGAGGGGATCAACTAATGAAAAACTGTTTTTT
>TRBJ1-1|.|TRBV29-1|.
CSVRTLRGGTEAFF
TGCAGCGTCAGGACCTTACGGGGGGGGACTGAAGCTTTCTTT
>TRBJ2-1|.|TRBV5-8|.
CASRKGLYNEQFF
TGTGCCAGCAGGAAAGGACTCTACAATGAGCAGTTCTTC
>TRBJ1-5|.|TRBV19|.
CASSIGSGEVGNQPQHF
TGTGCCAGTAGTATAGGCAGTGGGGAGGTCGGCAATCAGCCCCAGCATTTT
>TRBJ2-7|.|TRBV29-1|.
CSAQGGTSYEQYF
TGCAGCGCGCAGGGGGGAACATCCTACGAGCAGTACTTC
>TRBJ2-2|TRBD1|TRBV7-6|.
CASSPRTGTNTGELFF
TGTGCCAGCAGCCCGAGGACAGGGACGAATACCGGGGAGCTGTTTTTT
>TRBJ2-7|TRBD1|TRBV7-8|few
CASSGTGNLEQYF
TGTGCCAGCAGCGGGACAGGTAACCTCGAGCAGTACTTC
>TRBJ1-1|.|TRBV4-3|once
CASSHGGPAGEAFF
TGCGCCAGCAGCCACGGAGGACCCGCCGGTGAGGCTTTCTTT